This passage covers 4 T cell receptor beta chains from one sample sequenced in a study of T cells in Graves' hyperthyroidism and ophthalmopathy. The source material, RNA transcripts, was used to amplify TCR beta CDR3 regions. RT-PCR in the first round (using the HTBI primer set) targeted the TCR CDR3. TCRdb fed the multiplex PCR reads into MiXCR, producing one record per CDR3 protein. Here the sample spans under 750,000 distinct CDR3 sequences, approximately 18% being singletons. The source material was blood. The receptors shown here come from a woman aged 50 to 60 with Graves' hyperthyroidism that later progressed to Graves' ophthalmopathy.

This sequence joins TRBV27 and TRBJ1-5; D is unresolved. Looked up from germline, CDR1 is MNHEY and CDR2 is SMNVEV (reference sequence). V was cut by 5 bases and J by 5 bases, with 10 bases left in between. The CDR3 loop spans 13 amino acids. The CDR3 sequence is CASSPDGYQPQHF. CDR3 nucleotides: TGTGCCAGCAGTCCGGACGGTTATCAGCCCCAGCATTTT.

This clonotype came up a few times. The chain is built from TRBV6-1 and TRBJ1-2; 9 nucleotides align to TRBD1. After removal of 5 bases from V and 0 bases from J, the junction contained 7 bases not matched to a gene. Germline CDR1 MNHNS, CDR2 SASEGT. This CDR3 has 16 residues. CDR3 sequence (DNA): TGTGCCAGCAGTAAGACCGGGACAGGGCCTAACTATGGCTACACCTTC. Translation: CASSKTGTGPNYGYTF.

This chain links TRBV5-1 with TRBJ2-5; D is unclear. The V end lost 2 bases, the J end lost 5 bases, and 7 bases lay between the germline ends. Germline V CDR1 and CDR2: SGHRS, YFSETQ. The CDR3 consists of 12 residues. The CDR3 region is CASSFELETQYF. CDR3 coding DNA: TGCGCCAGCAGCTTTGAGTTGGAGACCCAGTACTTC.

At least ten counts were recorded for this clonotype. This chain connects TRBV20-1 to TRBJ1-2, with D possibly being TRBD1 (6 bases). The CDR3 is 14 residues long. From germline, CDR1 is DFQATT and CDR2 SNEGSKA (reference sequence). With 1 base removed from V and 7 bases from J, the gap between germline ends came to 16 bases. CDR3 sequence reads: CSARVQGGERGYTF. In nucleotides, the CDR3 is TGCAGTGCTAGAGTACAGGGTGGGGAACGTGGCTACACCTTC.